This TCR beta chain was captured in a study of blood T cell repertoires in COVID-19. In the study overall: COVID-19 samples from acute and convalescent phases originated in the United States, Italy and Spain. Sample material is recorded as cDNA or gDNA derived from T cells, B-cell-depleted T cells, or PBMCs.

Data came from immunoSEQ multiplex PCR; TCRdb stores just in-frame clones and leaves some out. The data contain roughly 60,000 clones, roughly 80% of them singletons. The junction had 6 bases not matched to a gene; V was cut back by 5 bases and J by 5 bases. Germline loops: CDR1 SGHVS, CDR2 FNYEAQ. There are 14 residues in the CDR3. This receptor was identified in an elderly man with COVID-19, enrolled during active disease. The chain combines TRBV7-6 with TRBJ1-1; 9 bases agree with TRBD1. Sequences were obtained from peripheral blood. The CDR3 bases are TGTGCCAGCAGCGATAGGACAGGGGTGACTGAAGCTTTCTTT. Amino acids: CASSDRTGVTEAFF.